The next 11 T cell receptor beta chains were all read from a single sample in a study of cytomegalovirus exposure and HLA in healthy donors. Amplification used 60 Vbeta primers and 13 Jbeta primers. Assay used: immunoSEQ multiplex PCR; TCRdb lists only in-frame clones, some missing. The profile shows roughly 200,000 clones, about 78% of them singletons. The sequencing sample was made of PBMCs. Every receptor here comes from a man aged 35-49 years in good health and CMV-seronegative.

The chain has TRBV5-1 and TRBJ1-1, with D uncertain. The CDR3 contains 15 residues. V lost 0 bases, J lost 1 base, and 10 bases lay in between. CDR1 and CDR2 from the germline V gene are SGHRS and YFSETQ. DNA of the CDR3: TGCGCCAGCAGCTTGGGTCTTTCCGGGAACACTGAAGCTTTCTTT. Translated: CASSLGLSGNTEAFF.

The V and J genes are TRBV5-1 and TRBJ2-4; TRBD1 might be the D (5 bases). The V end lost 2 bases, the J end lost 1 base, and 13 bases lay between the germline ends. The CDR3 is 16 amino acids. Germline values: CDR1 SGHRS, CDR2 YFSETQ. Here the CDR3 DNA reads TGCGCCAGCAGCTTCGGTACAGGTCTGGCCAAAAACATTCAGTACTTC. Amino acid sequence: CASSFGTGLAKNIQYF.

V usage is TRBV2 and J usage is TRBJ1-6; D ambiguous. The CDR3 loop spans 15 amino acids. Germline CDR1 and CDR2: SNHLY and FYNNEI. Trimming took 4 bases from V and 0 from J, leaving 7 bases between them. The CDR3 is CASSVEVSYNSPLHF. CDR3 DNA sequence: TGTGCCAGCAGTGTGGAGGTCTCCTATAATTCACCCCTCCACTTT.

The chain has TRBV5-1 and TRBJ2-1; 9 bases map to TRBD2. The CDR3 consists of 15 residues. Germline V gives CDR1 SGHRS, CDR2 YFSETQ. V dropped 4 bases and J dropped 10; count of bases not matched to a gene: 12. The DNA for the CDR3 is TGCGCCAGCAGCCCGACTAGCGGAGCCCCGAGCGAGCAGTTCTTC. Translating it yields CASSPTSGAPSEQFF.

V gene TRBV5-8 combines with J gene TRBJ1-5; tentative D call: TRBD1 (6 bases). The V and J ends lost 4 bases and 0 bases respectively, with 11 bases between them. Germline CDR1 reads SGHTS; CDR2 reads YDEGEE. The CDR3 runs 15 residues. The CDR3 spells CASSPTGYSNQPQHF. CDR3 coding DNA: TGTGCCAGCAGCCCAACAGGGTATAGCAATCAGCCCCAGCATTTT. The complete variable domain, with remaining parts taken from reference TRBV5-8 and TRBJ1-5, reads EAGVTQSPTHLIKTRGQQATLRCSPISGHTSVYWYQQALGLGLQFLLWYDEGEERNRGNFPPRFSGRQFPNYSSELNVNALELEDSALYLCASSPTGYSNQPQHFGDGTRLSIL.

This clone was detected a few times. This chain links TRBV7-2 with TRBJ1-5; no firm D call. The length of the CDR3 is 16 residues. V lost 5 bases and J lost 2, with 16 bases in between. Germline CDR1 SGHTA, CDR2 FQGNSA. The CDR3, as DNA: TGTGCCAGCAGCCTCATGAGGGATCGAGGCAATCAGCCCCAGCATTTT. This translates into CASSLMRDRGNQPQHF.

The chain carries TRBV6-1 and TRBJ2-7; possibly TRBD1 for D (6 bases). Germline CDR1 MNHNS, CDR2 SASEGT. The CDR3 is 14 amino acids. Trimming left V 6 bases short and J 2 bases short, with 14 bases between. The CDR3, as DNA: TGTGCCAGCAGGACGGACAGAACCACCTACGAGCAGTACTTC. Encoded protein: CASRTDRTTYEQYF.

V gene TRBV7-2 combines with J gene TRBJ2-7; no reliable D call. Germline CDR1 SGHTA, CDR2 FQGNSA. V was shortened by 6 bases and J by 0 bases, with 12 bases between the two germline ends. This CDR3 contains 14 residues. The CDR3, as DNA: TGTGCCAGCAGATCCACCCCTAGCTCCTACGAGCAGTACTTC. Amino acid sequence: CASRSTPSSYEQYF.

V gene TRBV2 combines with J gene TRBJ1-5; perhaps TRBD1 as D (6 bases). Germline-derived CDR1 and CDR2 are SNHLY and FYNNEI. V was pared by 6 bases and J by 4 bases, with 16 bases between. This CDR3 is built from 15 residues. For the CDR3, the DNA is TGTGCCAGCAGCCCTCAGCGGGACACAAATCAGCCCCAGCATTTT. Its translation is CASSPQRDTNQPQHF.

The J gene is TRBJ2-7, the V gene TRBV4-3; 11 positions agree with TRBD2. V lost 4 bases to trimming and J lost 4 bases; unmatched junction nucleotides: 6. This CDR3 comprises 15 residues. The germline V gene encodes CDR1 LGHNA and CDR2 YSLEER. As DNA, the CDR3 is TGCGCCAGCAGCCTCGGGACTAGCGGAAGGTACGAGCAGTACTTC. It is translated as CASSLGTSGRYEQYF.

In nucleotides, the CDR3 is TGCGCCAGCAGCCAACCTCCTAGCGGGGATCCCTACGAGCAGTACTTC. Protein product: CASSQPPSGDPYEQYF. This chain uses TRBV4-1 with TRBJ2-7; TRBD2 matches at 9 bases. Looked up from germline, CDR1 is MGHRA and CDR2 is YSYEKL. This CDR3 spans 16 amino acids. Trimming took 2 bases from V and 2 from J; bases not matched to a gene: 7.